These 21 T cell receptor beta chains share one sample of origin, sequenced in a study of blood T cell repertoires in COVID-19. Produced via immunoSEQ multiplex PCR; TCRdb's table is partial and in-frame only. The table records approximately 210,000 clones, about 82% of them present only once. Sample: peripheral blood. The source of these receptors is a man aged 55 to 70 with COVID-19, enrolled during active disease.

The chain is built from TRBV9 and TRBJ1-2; 10 bases are shared with TRBD1. The CDR3 extends over 14 amino acids. CDR1 is SGDLS, CDR2 YYNGEE, per germline. After removal of 4 bases from V and 8 bases from J, the junction contained 8 bases not matched to a gene. CDR3 sequence: CASSWGTGEDGYTF. The DNA of the CDR3 is TGTGCCAGCAGCTGGGGGACAGGGGAGGACGGCTACACCTTC.

The CDR3 is CASSDAGQGGYGYTF. CDR3 DNA sequence: TGTGCCAGCAGTGATGCGGGACAGGGGGGCTATGGCTACACCTTC. The rearrangement uses TRBV25-1 and TRBJ1-2, with 11 bases fitting TRBD1. Germline loops: CDR1 MGHDK, CDR2 SYGVNS. The CDR3 is 15 residues long. J lost 4 bases, V lost 3 bases, and 4 bases had no gene match.

V is TRBV5-5 and J is TRBJ1-2; D call uncertain. The V gene lost 4 bases and the J gene lost 1 base, with 11 bases spanning the gap. The CDR3 runs 14 residues. Per germline, CDR1 SGHKS and CDR2 YYEKEE (reference sequence). This CDR3 is CASSQTGLNYGYTF. The CDR3 DNA follows: TGTGCCAGCAGCCAGACGGGTCTTAACTATGGCTACACCTTC.

The chain uses TRBV6-5 and TRBJ1-3; 7 bases map to TRBD1. The ends lost 6 bases at V and 8 bases at J; junction bases unmatched: 13. This CDR3 has 15 residues. Germline V gene lookup returns CDR1 MNHEY and CDR2 SVGAGI. The CDR3 spells CASRKTGKKRDTIYF. Here the CDR3 DNA reads TGTGCCAGCAGAAAGACAGGGAAGAAGCGAGACACCATATATTTT.

The rearrangement uses TRBV6-6 and TRBJ1-1; D possibly corresponds to TRBD1 (6 bases). This CDR3 is 14 amino acids long. Germline V gene lookup returns CDR1 MNHNY and CDR2 SVGAGI (reference sequence). V dropped 0 bases and J dropped 5 bases, with 10 bases sitting between them. The CDR3 DNA reads TGTGCCAGCAGTTACTCGAGGGGGAGTACTGAAGCTTTCTTT. This encodes CASSYSRGSTEAFF.

The chain employs TRBV18 and TRBJ1-6; 7 bases are a match to TRBD1. Germline CDR1 is KGHSH and CDR2 is LQKENI. Trimming at V came to 5 bases and at J to 7 bases, leaving 2 bases not matched to a gene. CDR3 length: 13 amino acids. CDR3 sequence (DNA): TGTGCCAGCTCAAAAGGGGGCAATTCACCCCTCCACTTT. Its translation is CASSKGGNSPLHF.

The V and J genes are TRBV7-9 and TRBJ2-1, with D perhaps matching TRBD1 (6 bases). Trimming took 5 bases from V and 10 from J, leaving 12 bases between them. The CDR3 runs to 12 residues. Germline CDR1 reads SEHNR; CDR2 reads FQNEAQ (reference sequence). The chain's CDR3 is CASSRDTLEQFF. CDR3 DNA sequence: TGTGCCAGCAGCCGGGACACACTCGAGCAGTTCTTC.

CDR3 bases: TGTGCCAGTGACCGGTGGGGGGGGGACTATGGCTACACCTTC. Translation gives CASDRWGGDYGYTF. This chain joins TRBV6-5 and TRBJ1-2; maybe TRBD1 (5 bases). V lost 9 bases and J 3 bases, leaving 17 bases between the germline ends. The CDR3 covers 14 residues. Germline CDR1 MNHEY, CDR2 SVGAGI.

This rearrangement joins TRBV19 to TRBJ1-1; possible D gene TRBD1, 6 bases. The CDR3 has 12 residues. V was clipped by 6 bases and J by 4 bases, with 9 bases between them. From germline, CDR1 is LNHDA and CDR2 SQIVND (reference sequence). The CDR3 nucleotides are TGTGCCAGTAGCAACAGGGCCACTGAAGCTTTCTTT. It is translated as CASSNRATEAFF.

This clone was detected only once. The chain links TRBV27 to TRBJ2-1; TRBD1 matches at 11 bases. Losses at the gene ends were 6 bases for V and 5 bases for J; bases not matched to a gene: 15. The germline CDR1 and CDR2 sequences are MNHEY and SMNVEV (reference sequence). CDR3 length: 18 residues. DNA for the CDR3: TGTGCCAGCAGCACCCGTGGACAGGGGGCGAGTACCCACAATGAGCAGTTCTTC. It yields the protein CASSTRGQGASTHNEQFF.

This chain joins TRBV6-2 or TRBV6-3 and TRBJ2-2, with TRBD1 matching over 10 bases. V shed 5 bases and J 4 bases; nucleotides not matched to a gene: 4. Germline V gene sequence: CDR1 MNHEY, CDR2 SVGEGT. CDR3 length equals 15 residues. CDR3 sequence reads: CASSDRQGATGELFF. In DNA form, the CDR3 reads TGTGCCAGCAGTGATCGACAGGGGGCCACCGGGGAGCTGTTTTTT.

This clone was observed a single time. V is TRBV3-1 (or the pseudogene TRBV3-2) and J is TRBJ2-3, with D possibly being TRBD1 (5 bases). The length of the CDR3 is 13 residues. Germline values: CDR1 LGHDT, CDR2 YNNKEL (reference sequence). V dropped 1 base and J dropped 7 bases, with 9 bases sitting between them. The CDR3 loop is CASSQAGIYTQYF. Here the CDR3 DNA reads TGTGCCAGCAGCCAAGCAGGGATTTATACGCAGTATTTT.

CDR3 sequence (DNA): TGTGCCAGCACCACGACAGGTTCAACCAATTCACCCCTCCACTTT. This encodes CASTTTGSTNSPLHF. V gene TRBV6-6 combines with J gene TRBJ1-6; the D gene is possibly TRBD1 (6 bases). This CDR3 has 15 amino acids. V was pared by 7 bases and J by 7 bases, with 17 bases between. Looked up from germline, CDR1 is MNHNY and CDR2 is SVGAGI (reference sequence).

The rearrangement uses TRBV2 and TRBJ1-2; tentatively, D is TRBD1 (5 bases). Germline V gives CDR1 SNHLY, CDR2 FYNNEI. Trimming took 3 bases from V and 1 from J, leaving 9 bases between them. The CDR3 loop spans 14 amino acids. CDR3 sequence (DNA): TGTGCCAGCAGTGATTATCAGGGTAACTATGGCTACACCTTC. As protein: CASSDYQGNYGYTF.

The genes are TRBV7-2 and TRBJ1-6; 8 bases line up with TRBD1. From germline, CDR1 is SGHTA and CDR2 FQGNSA. V lost 5 bases and J lost 7; bases outside the gene matches: 7. The CDR3 has 15 amino acids. The CDR3: CASSPSGQGNSPLHF. Here the CDR3 DNA reads TGTGCCAGCAGCCCCTCCGGACAGGGAAATTCACCCCTCCACTTT.

The chain links TRBV23-1 to TRBJ2-1, with no clear D. TRBV23-1 is marked as an open reading frame, function uncertain. V shed 3 bases and J shed 8 bases, with 11 bases lying between them. This CDR3 contains 13 residues. The CDR3 region is CASSHRRGDEQFF. DNA of the CDR3: TGCGCCAGCAGTCATCGGAGAGGCGATGAGCAGTTCTTC.

The genes are TRBV24-1 and TRBJ1-5, with D possibly TRBD1 on 5 matching bases. Germline loops: CDR1 KGHDR, CDR2 SFDVKD. This CDR3 is 15 amino acids long. V gave up 10 bases and J gave up 2 bases, with 17 bases separating them. The CDR3 loop reads CATIEAGLGNQPQHF. The DNA of the CDR3 is TGTGCCACGATAGAGGCAGGGCTCGGCAATCAGCCCCAGCATTTT.

Only one count was recorded for this clone. CDR3 nucleotides: TGTGCCAGCAGTGAACCGGGACAGGGGGCAAATGAGCAGTTCTTC. Translated: CASSEPGQGANEQFF. The chain employs TRBV6-1 and TRBJ2-1, with 12 bases aligning to TRBD1. V was pared by 2 bases and J by 7 bases, with 3 bases of the junction left unmatched. This CDR3 is 15 amino acids long. Germline V CDR1 and CDR2: MNHNS, SASEGT.

This clone was observed once. The chain combines TRBV6-1 with TRBJ2-1; D is possibly TRBD1 (6 bases). V lost 2 bases and J lost 3, with 11 bases in between. The CDR3 contains 15 residues. The germline V gene has CDR1 MNHNS and CDR2 SASEGT. CDR3 region: CASSEYGDIYNEQFF. DNA for the CDR3: TGTGCCAGCAGTGAATATGGGGACATCTACAATGAGCAGTTCTTC.

This chain uses TRBV5-4 with TRBJ2-7, with D possibly TRBD1 on 6 matching bases. The V and J ends lost 4 bases and 0 bases respectively, with 14 bases between them. This CDR3 has 15 residues. In germline, CDR1 is SGHNT, CDR2 YYREEE (reference sequence). In nucleotides, the CDR3 is TGTGCCAGCAGCACCACAGGGACCCTCTCCTACGAGCAGTACTTC. This translates into CASSTTGTLSYEQYF.

The chain joins TRBV5-1 to TRBJ2-3, with a weak D call TRBD2 (6 bases). V lost 0 bases, J lost 5 bases, and 13 bases lay in between. Germline CDR1 and CDR2: SGHRS and YFSETQ. This CDR3 has 15 residues. The CDR3 DNA reads as TGCGCCAGCAGCTTGGTATCGGGAGTTGGAGATACGCAGTATTTT. Its translation is CASSLVSGVGDTQYF.